Detailed here is one TCR beta chain. Its target is not known. Data came from immunoSEQ multiplex PCR; TCRdb stores just in-frame clones and leaves some out. This table has about 650,000 clones, over 95% appearing once. V lost 5 bases and J 5 bases, leaving 19 bases between the germline ends. Germline loops: CDR1 SEHNR, CDR2 FQNEAQ (reference sequence). CDR3 length: 15 amino acids. This entry belongs to a study of shared clonotypes between healthy human individuals. Naive CD8 cells were CD45RO-negative, positively selected for CCR7, excluding terminally differentiated effector memory CD45RA+ cells. General study results and limits: The authors sampled blood alone, and tissue repertoires likely differ. Generation probabilities were higher for clonotypes shared across all four sorted-subset donors than for unshared ones.

Sequencing was performed on naive CD8+ T cells sorted from blood. This chain links TRBV7-9 with TRBJ2-7; D is unclear. The receptor comes from a young woman in good health. The CDR3 nucleotides read TGTGCCAGCAGCCCCACGTTGGGTTGGGGAAACGAGCAGTACTTC. This codes for CASSPTLGWGNEQYF.